Listed below are T cell receptor beta chains from one sample, sequenced in a study of OX40 agonist ivuxolimab in advanced cancers. Sequencing used immunoSEQ multiplex PCR; TCRdb keeps in-frame clones, though not all of them. The data contain more than 35,000 clones, about 85% of them singletons. This sample comprised CD4+ or CD8+ T cells sorted from blood, obtained in a trial of the OX40 agonist ivuxolimab. All receptors come from an adult with an advanced solid tumor such as melanoma, head and neck, liver or kidney cancer. Both conserved end residues are part of each CDR3. The D gene is left open where the match is weak. Some rows mark clone size as missing; the rest say once, few, many or name a class of expanded clone.

J: TRBJ1-5; V: TRBV7-2; size: NA; D: NA; DNA: TGTGCCAGCAGCTTAGTGGTGAATAGCAATCAGCCCCAGCATTTT; CDR3: CASSLVVNSNQPQHF
J: TRBJ2-3; V: TRBV18; size: NA; D: NA; DNA: TGTGCCAGCCCTCCGGAGAGCTCGATACAGGCAGATACGCAGTATTTT; CDR3: CASPPESSIQADTQYF
J: TRBJ1-2; V: TRBV5-1; size: NA; D: NA; DNA: TGCGCCAGCAGCTTGGGGATGTCGGGGGGCGCCCACTATGGCTACACCTTC; CDR3: CASSLGMSGGAHYGYTF
J: TRBJ2-7; V: TRBV10-1; size: NA; D: TRBD1; DNA: TGCGCCAGCAGTAACTGGGCCCGGGACAGTACTTACGAGCAGTACTTC; CDR3: CASSNWARDSTYEQYF
J: TRBJ2-2; V: TRBV18; size: NA; D: NA; DNA: TGTGCCAGCTCACCACAGGGGTTTAGCACCGGGGAGCTGTTTTTT; CDR3: CASSPQGFSTGELFF
J: TRBJ1-4; V: TRBV5-1; size: NA; D: NA; DNA: TGCGCCAGCAGCTTGGCCCTCGGCAGGGCTAATGAAAAACTGTTTTTT; CDR3: CASSLALGRANEKLFF
J: TRBJ2-1; V: TRBV6-4; size: NA; D: TRBD2; DNA: TGTGCCAGCAGTGACTCGGAGACTAGCGGGAGGTACAATGAGCAGTTCTTC; CDR3: CASSDSETSGRYNEQFF
J: TRBJ1-2; V: TRBV4-3; size: few; D: NA; DNA: TGCGCCAGCAGCCAAGATAGCGTGACAGTAGGCATTGGCTATGGCTACACCTTC; CDR3: CASSQDSVTVGIGYGYTF
J: TRBJ1-3; V: TRBV27; size: NA; D: NA; DNA: TGTGCCAGCAGTTTTTCAGGGGAGGGAAACACCATATATTTT; CDR3: CASSFSGEGNTIYF
J: TRBJ2-1; V: TRBV7-2; size: NA; D: NA; DNA: TGTGCCAGCAGCTTAGCCTCCGCCCATGAGCAGTTCTTC; CDR3: CASSLASAHEQFF
J: TRBJ2-7; V: TRBV5-6; size: NA; D: TRBD2; DNA: TGTGCCAGCAGCCCGAGAGGGACTAGCGGGAGGAACGAGCAGTACTTC; CDR3: CASSPRGTSGRNEQYF
J: TRBJ2-7; V: TRBV6-1; size: once; D: NA; DNA: TGTGCCAGCAGTGGAGCGACTAGCTCCTACGAGCAGTACTTC; CDR3: CASSGATSSYEQYF
J: TRBJ2-1; V: TRBV6-1; size: NA; D: TRBD2; DNA: TGTGCCAGCAGTGAAGCTTCGGGAGGCTACAATGAGCAGTTCTTC; CDR3: CASSEASGGYNEQFF
J: TRBJ1-2; V: TRBV11-2; size: NA; D: TRBD1; DNA: TGTGCCAGCAGCGAAAGGTGGGACAGGCGACTCAATGGCTACACCTTC; CDR3: CASSERWDRRLNGYTF
J: TRBJ2-7; V: TRBV6-5; size: NA; D: NA; DNA: TGTGCCAGCAGTTACGGCAGCACCTACGAGCAGTACTTC; CDR3: CASSYGSTYEQYF
J: TRBJ1-5; V: TRBV5-1; size: NA; D: NA; DNA: TGCGCCAGCAGCATCGGGAGCAGCCAGCCCCAGCATTTT; CDR3: CASSIGSSQPQHF
J: TRBJ2-1; V: TRBV4-1; size: NA; D: TRBD1; DNA: TGCGCCAGCAGCCAACGATTACACGACGCTTATACAGGGGGCAATGAGCAGTTCTTC; CDR3: CASSQRLHDAYTGGNEQFF
J: TRBJ1-5; V: TRBV30; size: once; D: NA; DNA: TGTGCCTGGAGTGGGGTTCAAGGGAGTCAGCCCCAGCATTTT; CDR3: CAWSGVQGSQPQHF
J: TRBJ1-1; V: TRBV5-1; size: NA; D: NA; DNA: TGCGCCAGCGCCGGTGATCCGAACACTGAAGCTTTCTTT; CDR3: CASAGDPNTEAFF
J: TRBJ2-2; V: TRBV5-1; size: once; D: NA; DNA: TGCGCCAGCAGCTTGTCGGGCGGGTATCCCGGGGAGCTGTTTTTT; CDR3: CASSLSGGYPGELFF
J: TRBJ2-1; V: TRBV11-3; size: NA; D: NA; DNA: TGTGCCAGCAGCCAGGGGTTGAGGAACAATGAGCAGTTCTTC; CDR3: CASSQGLRNNEQFF
J: TRBJ2-2; V: TRBV11-2; size: NA; D: NA; DNA: TGTGCCAGCAGCTTAGTCGGGTTTTCCACCGGGGAGCTGTTTTTT; CDR3: CASSLVGFSTGELFF
J: TRBJ1-5; V: TRBV7-2; size: NA; D: TRBD1; DNA: TGTGCCAGCAGCTTGCACGGACAGGGGATTGTTCCGCCCCAGCATTTT; CDR3: CASSLHGQGIVPPQHF
J: TRBJ2-2; V: TRBV6-1; size: NA; D: NA; DNA: TGTGCCAGCAGTGGGACACCGAACACCGGGGAGCTGTTTTTT; CDR3: CASSGTPNTGELFF
J: TRBJ2-5; V: TRBV5-1; size: NA; D: NA; DNA: TGCGCCAGCAGCTTGGAGCCTAGTCGAGAGCAGTACTTC; CDR3: CASSLEPSREQYF
J: TRBJ1-1; V: TRBV30; size: NA; D: NA; DNA: TGTGCCTGGAGTGTACGGGGAACCACTGAAGCTTTCTTT; CDR3: CAWSVRGTTEAFF
J: TRBJ2-1; V: TRBV4-2; size: NA; D: NA; DNA: TGTGCCAGCAGCCAAGATCTAAATTACAATGAGCAGTTCTTC; CDR3: CASSQDLNYNEQFF
J: TRBJ2-7; V: TRBV7-9; size: NA; D: NA; DNA: TGTGCCAGCGGCCACCTTCGGGTATACGAGCAGTACTTC; CDR3: CASGHLRVYEQYF
J: TRBJ2-7; V: TRBV6-1; size: NA; D: TRBD2; DNA: TGTGCCAGCAGTGTACTGGCGGGAGGATTTTACGAGCAGTACTTC; CDR3: CASSVLAGGFYEQYF
J: TRBJ2-1; V: TRBV6-5; size: once; D: NA; DNA: TGTGCCAGCAGTTTGTACAATGAGCAGTTCTTC; CDR3: CASSLYNEQFF
J: TRBJ1-4; V: TRBV29-1; size: NA; D: NA; DNA: TGCAGCGTTGTCCTACTTGCAACTAATGAAAAACTGTTTTTT; CDR3: CSVVLLATNEKLFF
J: TRBJ2-1; V: TRBV5-1; size: once; D: NA; DNA: TGCGCCAGCAGCTCTTTGACAGGTAGCTCCTACAATGAGCAGTTCTTC; CDR3: CASSSLTGSSYNEQFF
J: TRBJ2-1; V: TRBV29-1; size: NA; D: NA; DNA: TGCAGCGTTGAAAGAGTTGGAACAGGGAGGGATGAGCAGTTCTTC; CDR3: CSVERVGTGRDEQFF
J: TRBJ2-1; V: TRBV10-3; size: NA; D: NA; DNA: TGTGCCATCAGTGAGTCGTTGGGGGGTTCGAATGAGCAGTTCTTC; CDR3: CAISESLGGSNEQFF
J: TRBJ1-1; V: TRBV19; size: NA; D: NA; DNA: TGTGCCAGTACGAGAGGGGTGAACACTGAAGCTTTCTTT; CDR3: CASTRGVNTEAFF
J: TRBJ1-6; V: TRBV30; size: NA; D: NA; DNA: TGTGCCTGGATCTCCGGGACCGGCGGTAATTCACCCCTCCACTTT; CDR3: CAWISGTGGNSPLHF
J: TRBJ2-7; V: TRBV5-1; size: NA; D: NA; DNA: TGCGCCAGCAGCTTGTCCACAGGGAACGAGCAGTACTTC; CDR3: CASSLSTGNEQYF